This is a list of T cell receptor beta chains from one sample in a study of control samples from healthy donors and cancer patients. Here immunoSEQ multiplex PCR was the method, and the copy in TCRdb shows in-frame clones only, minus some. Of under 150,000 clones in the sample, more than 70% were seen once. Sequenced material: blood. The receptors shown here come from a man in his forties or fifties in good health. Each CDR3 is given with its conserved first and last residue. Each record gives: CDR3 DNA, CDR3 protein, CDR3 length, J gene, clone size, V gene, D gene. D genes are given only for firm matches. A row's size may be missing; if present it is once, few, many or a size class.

TGTGCCAGCAGCCCCCGGGACAGCTATGGCTACACCTTC CASSPRDSYGYTF 13 TRBJ1-2 NA TRBV7-9 TRBD1
TGTGCCAGCAGCCAAGATGCCCCGCCCGGCGGGGGGGCCTTGGGTGAGCAGTTCTTC CASSQDAPPGGGALGEQFF 19 TRBJ2-1 NA TRBV4-2 TRBD2
TGTGCCAGCAGCTTGGACAGTAGTTACGAGCAGTACTTC CASSLDSSYEQYF 13 TRBJ2-7 NA TRBV7-8 NA
TGTGCCAGCAGCCTGATGGGGGGCACTGAAGCTTTCTTT CASSLMGGTEAFF 13 TRBJ1-1 few TRBV11-2 NA
TGTGCCAGCAGCCAAGCGGAAACAGGGAACTATGGCTACACCTTC CASSQAETGNYGYTF 15 TRBJ1-2 NA TRBV4-2 NA
TGTGCCAGCAGTGTTATCGACACGGCCGGAAACACCATATATTTT CASSVIDTAGNTIYF 15 TRBJ1-3 NA TRBV2 NA
TGTGCCAGCAGGGGGACAGGGGCCCATGGCTACACCTTC CASRGTGAHGYTF 13 TRBJ1-2 NA TRBV2 TRBD1
TGTGCCAGTAGTATTGACAGCCTCTATGGCTACACCTTC CASSIDSLYGYTF 13 TRBJ1-2 few TRBV19 NA
TGTGCCAGCAGCCAAGGGCTAGCGGCCTACAATGAGCAGTTCTTC CASSQGLAAYNEQFF 15 TRBJ2-1 once TRBV14 TRBD2
TGTGCCAGCAGCCCGAGGACTAGCGGAGCCACCGGGGAGCTGTTTTTT CASSPRTSGATGELFF 16 TRBJ2-2 NA TRBV7-6 TRBD2
TGCGCCAGCAGCTTCGGGGACTACCACTACGAGCAGTACTTC CASSFGDYHYEQYF 14 TRBJ2-7 few TRBV5-1 TRBD2
TGTGCCAGCAGCCAAGGAGCGGGAAGCAATCAGCCCCAGCATTTT CASSQGAGSNQPQHF 15 TRBJ1-5 NA TRBV3-1/TRBV3-2 NA
TGTGCCAGCAGTGAATCCGCAAGCTTATTAAGCTACACCTTC CASSESASLLSYTF 14 TRBJ1-2 once TRBV25-1 NA
TGCGCCAGTGGTGGAGGAGATAACTATGGCTACACCTTC CASGGGDNYGYTF 13 TRBJ1-2 NA TRBV10-2 NA
TGTGCCAGCAGCGGACAGGGACAGGGCTACGAGCAGTACTTC CASSGQGQGYEQYF 14 TRBJ2-7 NA TRBV9 TRBD1
TGTGCCAGCAGCTCCTACGGCACACAGGGGGGAAACACCATATATTTT CASSSYGTQGGNTIYF 16 TRBJ1-3 few TRBV7-9 TRBD1
TGCGCCAGCAGACCCGGGGGGAACACTGAAGCTTTCTTT CASRPGGNTEAFF 13 TRBJ1-1 NA TRBV5-1 NA
TGCGCCAGCAGCCAAGATCGTGGGCTTTCTAACTATGGCTACACCTTC CASSQDRGLSNYGYTF 16 TRBJ1-2 NA TRBV4-3 NA
TGTGCCAGCAGCTTGTCTGGACAGGGGGGTTCACCCCTCCACTTT CASSLSGQGGSPLHF 15 TRBJ1-6 NA TRBV11-3 TRBD1
TGTGCCTGGAGAAGTAATTCACCCCTCCACTTT CAWRSNSPLHF 11 TRBJ1-6 NA TRBV30 NA
TGTGCCAGCAGCAACCCCTCGGGCGGACAAGAGACCCAGTACTTC CASSNPSGGQETQYF 15 TRBJ2-5 NA TRBV9 NA
TGTGCCAGCATCCGGGGGGGGGACTACAATGAGCAGTTCTTC CASIRGGDYNEQFF 14 TRBJ2-1 once TRBV2 TRBD2
TGTGCCTGGGCCCCGGGACTAGCGGGGGACCGGAGGCAGTATTTT CAWAPGLAGDRRQYF 15 TRBJ2-3 NA TRBV30 TRBD2
TGCGCCAGCAGCTTCACCGGGACAGCAAAGGGCTATGGCTACACCTTC CASSFTGTAKGYGYTF 16 TRBJ1-2 once TRBV5-1 TRBD1
TGTGCCAGCAGGGGGCAGGGGGATCACTATGGCTACACCTTC CASRGQGDHYGYTF 14 TRBJ1-2 NA TRBV28 TRBD1
TGTGCCTGGAGTGTAATGAGGGATGGCTACACCTTC CAWSVMRDGYTF 12 TRBJ1-2 NA TRBV30 NA
TGTGCCAGCAGTGAATTGGACGAGCAGTACTTC CASSELDEQYF 11 TRBJ2-7 NA TRBV2 NA